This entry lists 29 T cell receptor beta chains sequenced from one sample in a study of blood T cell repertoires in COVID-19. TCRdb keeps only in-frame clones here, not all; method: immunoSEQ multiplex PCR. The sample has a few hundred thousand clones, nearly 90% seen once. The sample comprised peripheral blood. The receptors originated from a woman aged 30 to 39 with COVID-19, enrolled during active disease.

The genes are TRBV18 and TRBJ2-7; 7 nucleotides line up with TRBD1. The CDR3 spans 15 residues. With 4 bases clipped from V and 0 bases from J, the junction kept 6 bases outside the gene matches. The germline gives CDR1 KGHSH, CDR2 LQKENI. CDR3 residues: CASSQLGTASYEQYF. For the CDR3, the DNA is TGTGCCAGCTCACAGCTCGGGACAGCCTCCTACGAGCAGTACTTC.

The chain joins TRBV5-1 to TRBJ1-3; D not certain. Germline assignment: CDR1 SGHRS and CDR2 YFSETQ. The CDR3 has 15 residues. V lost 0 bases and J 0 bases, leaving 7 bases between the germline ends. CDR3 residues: CASSLGGPSGNTIYF. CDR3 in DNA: TGCGCCAGCAGCTTGGGCGGTCCCTCTGGAAACACCATATATTTT.

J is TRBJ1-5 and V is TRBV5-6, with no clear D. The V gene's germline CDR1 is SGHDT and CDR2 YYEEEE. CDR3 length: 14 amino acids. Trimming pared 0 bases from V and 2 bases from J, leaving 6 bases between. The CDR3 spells CASSLDRGNQPQHF. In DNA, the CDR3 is TGTGCCAGCAGCTTGGATCGGGGCAATCAGCCCCAGCATTTT. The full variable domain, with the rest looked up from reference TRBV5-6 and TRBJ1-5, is DAGVTQSPTHLIKTRGQQVTLRCSPKSGHDTVSWYQQALGQGPQFIFQYYEEEERQRGNFPDRFSGHQFPNYSSELNVNALLLGDSALYLCASSLDRGNQPQHFGDGTRLSIL.

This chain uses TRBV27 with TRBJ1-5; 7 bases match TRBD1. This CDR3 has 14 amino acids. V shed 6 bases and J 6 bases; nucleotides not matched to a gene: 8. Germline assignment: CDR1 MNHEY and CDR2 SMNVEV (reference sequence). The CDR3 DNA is TGTGCCAGCAGAAACAGGGGACCGAGTCAGCCCCAGCATTTT. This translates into CASRNRGPSQPQHF.

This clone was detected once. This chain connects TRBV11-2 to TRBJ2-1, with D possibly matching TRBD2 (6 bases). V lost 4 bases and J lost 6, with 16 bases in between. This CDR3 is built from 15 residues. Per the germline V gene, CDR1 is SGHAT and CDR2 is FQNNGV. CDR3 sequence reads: CASSSPGTLLNEQFF. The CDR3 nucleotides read TGTGCCAGCAGCTCCCCCGGGACTCTACTCAATGAGCAGTTCTTC.

This CDR3 reads CASRKSSIVGLSGANVLTF. CDR3 DNA: TGTGCCAGCAGAAAGTCGAGTATAGTGGGGCTCTCTGGGGCCAACGTCCTGACTTTC. The genes are TRBV2 and TRBJ2-6; weak D call: TRBD1 (5 bases). V was trimmed by 6 bases and J by 0 bases, leaving 21 bases between them. From germline, CDR1 is SNHLY and CDR2 FYNNEI. The CDR3 has 19 amino acids.

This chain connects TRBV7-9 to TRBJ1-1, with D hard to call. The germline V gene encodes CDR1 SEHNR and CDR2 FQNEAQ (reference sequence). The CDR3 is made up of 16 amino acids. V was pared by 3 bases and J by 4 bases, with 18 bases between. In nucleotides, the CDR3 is TGTGCCAGCAGCTTGGACTCAACAATCTGGGGCACTGAAGCTTTCTTT. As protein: CASSLDSTIWGTEAFF.

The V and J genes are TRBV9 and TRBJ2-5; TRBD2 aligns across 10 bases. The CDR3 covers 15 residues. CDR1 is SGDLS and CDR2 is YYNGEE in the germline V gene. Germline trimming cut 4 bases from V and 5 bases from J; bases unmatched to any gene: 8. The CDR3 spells CASSPVGLATETQYF. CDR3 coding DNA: TGTGCCAGCAGCCCAGTGGGACTAGCGACGGAGACCCAGTACTTC.

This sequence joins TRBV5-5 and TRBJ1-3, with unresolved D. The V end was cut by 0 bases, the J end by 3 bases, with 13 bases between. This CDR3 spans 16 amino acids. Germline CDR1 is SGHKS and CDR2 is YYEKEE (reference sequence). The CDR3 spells CASSLGPGSGGNTIYF. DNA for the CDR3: TGTGCCAGCAGCTTGGGGCCCGGGTCCGGTGGAAACACCATATATTTT.

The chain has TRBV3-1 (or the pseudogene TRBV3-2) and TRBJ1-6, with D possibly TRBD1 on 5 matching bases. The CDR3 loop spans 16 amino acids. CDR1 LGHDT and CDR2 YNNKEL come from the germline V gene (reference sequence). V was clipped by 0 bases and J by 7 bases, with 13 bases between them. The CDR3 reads CASSQEGQGGNSPLHF. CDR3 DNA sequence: TGTGCCAGCAGCCAAGAGGGGCAGGGAGGAAATTCACCCCTCCACTTT.

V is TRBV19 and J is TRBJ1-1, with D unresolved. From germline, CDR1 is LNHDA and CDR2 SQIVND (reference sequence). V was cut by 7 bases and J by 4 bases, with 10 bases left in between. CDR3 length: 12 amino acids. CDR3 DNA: TGTGCCAGTACCTCGTCGGGCACTGAAGCTTTCTTT. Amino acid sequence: CASTSSGTEAFF.

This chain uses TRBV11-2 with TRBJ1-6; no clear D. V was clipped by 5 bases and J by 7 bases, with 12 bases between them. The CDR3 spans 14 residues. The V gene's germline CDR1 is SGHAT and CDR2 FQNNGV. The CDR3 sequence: CASSRLVLNSPLHF. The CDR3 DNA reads TGTGCCAGCAGCCGGTTGGTCCTCAATTCACCCCTCCACTTT. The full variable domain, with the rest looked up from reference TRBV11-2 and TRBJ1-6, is EAGVAQSPRYKIIEKRQSVAFWCNPISGHATLYWYQQILGQGPKLLIQFQNNGVVDDSQLPKDRFSAERLKGVDSTLKIQPAKLEDSAVYLCASSRLVLNSPLHFGNGTRLTVT.

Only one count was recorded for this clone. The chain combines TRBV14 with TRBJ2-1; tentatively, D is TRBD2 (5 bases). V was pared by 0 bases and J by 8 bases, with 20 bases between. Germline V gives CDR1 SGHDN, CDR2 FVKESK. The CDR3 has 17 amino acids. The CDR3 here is CASSQEEGSRGRYEQFF. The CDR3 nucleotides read TGTGCCAGCAGCCAAGAAGAGGGCAGCCGGGGTCGGTATGAGCAGTTCTTC.

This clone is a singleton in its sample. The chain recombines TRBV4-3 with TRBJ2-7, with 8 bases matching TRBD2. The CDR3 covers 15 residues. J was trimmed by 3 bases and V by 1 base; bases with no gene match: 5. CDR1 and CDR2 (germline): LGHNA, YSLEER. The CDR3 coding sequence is TGCGCCAGCAGCCAAGGGGGACGGGGGGGCTACGAGCAGTACTTC. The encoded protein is CASSQGGRGGYEQYF.

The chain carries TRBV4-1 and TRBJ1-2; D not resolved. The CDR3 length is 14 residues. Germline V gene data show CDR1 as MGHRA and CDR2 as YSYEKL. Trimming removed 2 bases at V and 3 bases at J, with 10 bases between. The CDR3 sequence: CASSQTYPDYGYTF. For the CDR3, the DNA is TGCGCCAGCAGCCAAACCTATCCGGACTATGGCTACACCTTC.

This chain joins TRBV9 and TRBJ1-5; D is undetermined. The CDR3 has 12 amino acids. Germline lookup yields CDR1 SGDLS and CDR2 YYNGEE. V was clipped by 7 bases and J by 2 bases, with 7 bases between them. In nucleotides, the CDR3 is TGTGCCAGCTCCCGGGGCAATCAGCCCCAGCATTTT. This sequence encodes CASSRGNQPQHF.

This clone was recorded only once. CDR3 sequence: CASSHTGTEAFF. CDR3 coding DNA: TGTGCCAGCAGTCACACGGGGACTGAAGCTTTCTTT. The V call is TRBV11-3, the J call TRBJ1-1; D gene ambiguous. The CDR3 totals 12 residues. V was cut by 6 bases and J by 5 bases, with 10 bases left in between. Germline CDR1 is SGHNT and CDR2 is YENEEA.

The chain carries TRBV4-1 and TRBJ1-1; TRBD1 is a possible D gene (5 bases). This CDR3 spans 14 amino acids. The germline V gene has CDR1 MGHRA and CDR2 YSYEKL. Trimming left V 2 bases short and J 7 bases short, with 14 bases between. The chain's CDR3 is CASSQQGGYGEAFF. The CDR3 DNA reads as TGCGCCAGCAGCCAACAGGGTGGGTACGGTGAAGCTTTCTTT.

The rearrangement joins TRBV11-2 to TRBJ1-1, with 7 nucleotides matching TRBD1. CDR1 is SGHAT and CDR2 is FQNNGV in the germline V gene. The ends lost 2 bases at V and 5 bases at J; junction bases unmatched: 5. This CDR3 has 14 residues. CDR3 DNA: TGTGCCAGCAGCTTAATTACAGGGGCGACTGAAGCTTTCTTT. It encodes CASSLITGATEAFF.

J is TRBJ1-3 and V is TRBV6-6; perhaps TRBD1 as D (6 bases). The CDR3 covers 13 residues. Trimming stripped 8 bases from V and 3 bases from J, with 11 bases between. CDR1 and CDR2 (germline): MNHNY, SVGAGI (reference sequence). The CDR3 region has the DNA TGTGCCAGCGCCACAGGGAATGGAAACACCATATATTTT. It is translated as CASATGNGNTIYF.

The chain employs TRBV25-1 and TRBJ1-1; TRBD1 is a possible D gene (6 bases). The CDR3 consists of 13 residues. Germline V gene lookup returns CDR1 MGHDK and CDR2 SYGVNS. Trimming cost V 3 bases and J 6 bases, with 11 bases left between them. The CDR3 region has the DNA TGTGCCAGCAGTGACTCCCCAGGGGCTGAAGCTTTCTTT. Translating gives CASSDSPGAEAFF. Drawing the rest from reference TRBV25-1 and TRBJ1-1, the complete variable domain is EADIYQTPRYLVIGTGKKITLECSQTMGHDKMYWYQQDPGMELHLIHYSYGVNSTEKGDLSSESTVSRIRTEHFPLTLESARPSHTSQYLCASSDSPGAEAFFGQGTRLTVV.

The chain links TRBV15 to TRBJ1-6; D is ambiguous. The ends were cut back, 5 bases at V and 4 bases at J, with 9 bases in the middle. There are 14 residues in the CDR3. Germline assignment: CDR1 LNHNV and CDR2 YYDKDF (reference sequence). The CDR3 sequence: CATSPRSYNSPLHF. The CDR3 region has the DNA TGTGCCACCAGCCCGCGCTCATATAATTCACCCCTCCACTTT.

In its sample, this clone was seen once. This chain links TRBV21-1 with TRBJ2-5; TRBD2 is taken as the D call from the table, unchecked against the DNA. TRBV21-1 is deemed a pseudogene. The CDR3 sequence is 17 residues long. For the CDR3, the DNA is TGTGCCAGCAGCTCTAGGGAACAGCGGGGGCACCAAGAGACCCAGTACTTC. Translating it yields CASSSREQRGHQETQYF.

For the CDR3, the DNA is TGTGCCAGCAGCCCAGGGGTTAGCTCCTACAATGAGCAGTTCTTC. Translating it yields CASSPGVSSYNEQFF. The chain links TRBV7-8 to TRBJ2-1, with D tentatively TRBD1 (6 bases). The CDR3 sequence is 15 residues long. Germline V gene data show CDR1 as SGHVS and CDR2 as FQNEAQ. Trimming cost V 5 bases and J 0 bases, with 11 bases left between them.

The CDR3 here is CASSPGEGVGGLRHYEQYF. CDR3 nucleotides: TGTGCCAGCAGCCCCGGTGAAGGGGTGGGGGGATTGAGACACTACGAGCAGTACTTC. This chain uses TRBV9 with TRBJ2-7; D might be TRBD2 (6 bases). The V end lost 4 bases, the J end lost 3 bases, and 29 bases lay between the germline ends. Germline assignment: CDR1 SGDLS and CDR2 YYNGEE. CDR3 length equals 19 residues.

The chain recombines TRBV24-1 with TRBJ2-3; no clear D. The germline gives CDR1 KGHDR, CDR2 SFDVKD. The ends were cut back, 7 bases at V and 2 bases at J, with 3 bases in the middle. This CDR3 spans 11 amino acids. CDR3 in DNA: TGTGCCACCAGCTTCACAGATACGCAGTATTTT. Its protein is CATSFTDTQYF.

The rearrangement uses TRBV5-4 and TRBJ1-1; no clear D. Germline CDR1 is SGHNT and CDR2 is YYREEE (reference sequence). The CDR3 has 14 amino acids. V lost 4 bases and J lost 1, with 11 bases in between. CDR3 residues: CASSPPGRNTEAFF. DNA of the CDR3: TGTGCCAGCAGCCCTCCCGGGAGGAACACTGAAGCTTTCTTT.

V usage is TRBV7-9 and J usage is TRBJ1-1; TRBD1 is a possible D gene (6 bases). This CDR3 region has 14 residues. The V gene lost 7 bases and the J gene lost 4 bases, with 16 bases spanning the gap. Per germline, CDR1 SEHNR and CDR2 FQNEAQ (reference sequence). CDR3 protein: CASTLGGGRTEAFF. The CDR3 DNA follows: TGTGCCAGCACCCTTGGGGGGGGCCGCACTGAAGCTTTCTTT.

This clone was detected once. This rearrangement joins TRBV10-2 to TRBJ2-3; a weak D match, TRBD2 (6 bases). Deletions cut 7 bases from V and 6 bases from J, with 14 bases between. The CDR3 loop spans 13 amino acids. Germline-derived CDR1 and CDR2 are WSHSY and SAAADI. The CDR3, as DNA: TGCGCCAGCAAAAGCGGGCCTCGGGATACGCAGTATTTT. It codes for CASKSGPRDTQYF.